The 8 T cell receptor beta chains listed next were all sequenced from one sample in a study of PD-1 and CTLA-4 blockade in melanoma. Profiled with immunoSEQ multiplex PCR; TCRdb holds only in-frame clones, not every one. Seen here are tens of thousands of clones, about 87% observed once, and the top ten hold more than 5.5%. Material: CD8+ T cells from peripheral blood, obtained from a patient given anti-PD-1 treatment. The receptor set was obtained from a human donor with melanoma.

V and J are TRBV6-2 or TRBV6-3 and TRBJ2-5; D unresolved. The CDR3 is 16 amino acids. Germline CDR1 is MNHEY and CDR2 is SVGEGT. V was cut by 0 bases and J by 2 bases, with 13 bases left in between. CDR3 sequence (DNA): TGTGCCAGCAGTTACTCGATTGGAGTGGGGCAAGAGACCCAGTACTTC. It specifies CASSYSIGVGQETQYF.

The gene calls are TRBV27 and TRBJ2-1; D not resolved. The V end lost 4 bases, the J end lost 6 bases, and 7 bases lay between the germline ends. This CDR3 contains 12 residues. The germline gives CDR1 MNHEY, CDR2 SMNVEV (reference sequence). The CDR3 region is CASSSVANEQFF. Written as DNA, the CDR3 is TGTGCCAGCAGTTCCGTGGCCAATGAGCAGTTCTTC.

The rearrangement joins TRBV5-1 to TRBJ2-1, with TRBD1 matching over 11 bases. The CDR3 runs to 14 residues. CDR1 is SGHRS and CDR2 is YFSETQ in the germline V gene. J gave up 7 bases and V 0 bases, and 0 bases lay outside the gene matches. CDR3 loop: CASSLGDRGNEQFF. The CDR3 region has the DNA TGCGCCAGCAGCTTGGGGGACAGGGGGAATGAGCAGTTCTTC.

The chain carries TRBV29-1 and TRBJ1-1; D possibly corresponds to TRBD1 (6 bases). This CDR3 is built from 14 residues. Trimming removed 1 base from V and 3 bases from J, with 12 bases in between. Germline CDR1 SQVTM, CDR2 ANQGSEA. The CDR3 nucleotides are TGCAGCGTTGAAGCGCGGGGGGCGGACACTGAAGCTTTCTTT. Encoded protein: CSVEARGADTEAFF.

In DNA, the CDR3 is TGTGCCTGGAGTGTGGGGCCGAGCTCCTACGAGCAGTACTTC. It encodes CAWSVGPSSYEQYF. This sequence joins TRBV30 and TRBJ2-7, with TRBD1 as a possible D gene (5 bases). CDR1 is GTSNPN and CDR2 is SVGIG in the germline V gene (reference sequence). Trimming pared 0 bases from V and 0 bases from J, leaving 9 bases between. CDR3 length equals 14 residues.

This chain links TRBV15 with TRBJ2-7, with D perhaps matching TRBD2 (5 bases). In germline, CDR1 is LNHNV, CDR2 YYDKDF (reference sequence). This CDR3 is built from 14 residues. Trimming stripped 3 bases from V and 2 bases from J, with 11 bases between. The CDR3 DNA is TGTGCCACCAGCAGCTTAGAGGGAACCTACGAGCAGTACTTC. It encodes CATSSLEGTYEQYF.

The CDR3 sequence: CASHDTNQETQYF. CDR3 nucleotides: TGTGCCAGCCACGATACTAACCAAGAGACCCAGTACTTC. The V gene is TRBV5-6, the J gene TRBJ2-5, with D unclear. The germline V gene has CDR1 SGHDT and CDR2 YYEEEE. The CDR3 consists of 13 residues. V lost 7 bases and J lost 0, with 10 bases in between.

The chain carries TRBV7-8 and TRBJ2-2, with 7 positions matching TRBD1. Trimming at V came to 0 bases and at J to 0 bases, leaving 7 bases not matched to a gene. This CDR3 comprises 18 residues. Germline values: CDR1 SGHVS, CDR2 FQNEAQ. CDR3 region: CASSLAPPGQTNTGELFF. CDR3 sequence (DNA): TGTGCCAGCAGCTTAGCGCCCCCGGGACAGACGAACACCGGGGAGCTGTTTTTT.